Presented here are 13 T cell receptor beta chains from one specimen sequenced in a study of blood T cell repertoires in COVID-19. Libraries were prepared by immunoSEQ multiplex PCR; TCRdb keeps only in-frame clonotypes and omits some of them. Of 150,000 to 200,000 clones in the sample, around four fifths were seen once. The sequenced material came from peripheral blood. Receptors originate from a woman under 40 with acute or convalescent COVID-19.

This chain links TRBV7-2 with TRBJ1-1, with D unresolved. The V end lost 2 bases, the J end lost 4 bases, and 8 bases lay between the germline ends. CDR1 is SGHTA and CDR2 is FQGNSA in the germline V gene. The CDR3 loop spans 13 amino acids. In DNA form, the CDR3 reads TGTGCCAGCAGCTTAATGCGGGCCACTGAAGCTTTCTTT. It codes for CASSLMRATEAFF.

The genes are TRBV24-1 and TRBJ1-3, with 7 bases identical to TRBD1. Trimming cost V 0 bases and J 7 bases; bases outside gene matches: 2. Per the germline V gene, CDR1 is KGHDR and CDR2 is SFDVKD. The CDR3 is 14 amino acids. CDR3 nucleotide sequence: TGTGCCACCAGTGATTTGCGACAGGGTAACACCATATATTTT. It encodes CATSDLRQGNTIYF.

In this sample, this clone turned up once. CDR3 DNA: TGTGCCAGCAGTCCAGGTCCGAACACCGGGGAGCTGTTTTTT. It encodes CASSPGPNTGELFF. V usage is TRBV2 and J usage is TRBJ2-2; the D is unclear. The CDR3 sequence is 14 residues long. Germline V gene lookup returns CDR1 SNHLY and CDR2 FYNNEI. V lost 5 bases and J 0 bases, leaving 7 bases between the germline ends.

The chain recombines TRBV5-1 with TRBJ1-4; 9 nucleotides match TRBD1. This CDR3 region has 15 residues. The J segment lost 6 bases and the V segment lost 0 bases, leaving 3 bases of the junction unmatched. Germline V gives CDR1 SGHRS, CDR2 YFSETQ. The DNA of the CDR3 is TGCGCCAGCAGCTTGGGGGACAGGGCGGATGAAAAACTGTTTTTT. Protein sequence: CASSLGDRADEKLFF.

DNA for the CDR3: TGTGCCAGCAGCCGACAGGGGTACGAGCAGTACTTC. This gives the protein CASSRQGYEQYF. The chain joins TRBV6-5 to TRBJ2-7; 8 bases are a match to TRBD1. Germline V CDR1 and CDR2: MNHEY, SVGAGI. The V gene end was trimmed by 6 bases and the J gene end by 4 bases; junction bases not matched to a gene: 2. The CDR3 covers 12 residues.

The chain couples TRBV5-1 to TRBJ1-5, with D unresolved. V gave up 4 bases and J gave up 2 bases, with 7 bases separating them. Germline values: CDR1 SGHRS, CDR2 YFSETQ. The CDR3 runs to 13 residues. In DNA form, the CDR3 reads TGCGCCAGCAGCCAACACGGCAATCAGCCCCAGCATTTT. Translated, it gives CASSQHGNQPQHF.

J is TRBJ2-7 and V is TRBV5-5; weak D call: TRBD1 (6 bases). The CDR3 extends over 15 amino acids. Per the germline V gene, CDR1 is SGHKS and CDR2 is YYEKEE (reference sequence). With 0 bases removed from V and 4 bases from J, the gap between germline ends came to 14 bases. The CDR3 region is CASSLATGGFYEQYF. The CDR3 DNA reads TGTGCCAGCAGCTTGGCGACAGGAGGATTTTACGAGCAGTACTTC.

The chain is built from TRBV30 and TRBJ2-5; tentative D call: TRBD2 (6 bases). Trimming stripped 7 bases from V and 1 base from J, with 16 bases between. Per the germline V gene, CDR1 is GTSNPN and CDR2 is SVGIG (reference sequence). This CDR3 region has 14 residues. The DNA of the CDR3 is TGTGCCTCCTCCCTCGCGGGGACCCAAGAGACCCAGTACTTC. Its protein product is CASSLAGTQETQYF.

V gene TRBV30 combines with J gene TRBJ1-1; D is uncertain. CDR1 and CDR2 (germline): GTSNPN, SVGIG (reference sequence). The CDR3 loop spans 10 amino acids. Trimming took 5 bases from V and 11 from J, leaving 12 bases between them. For the CDR3, the DNA is TGTGCCTGGGGAGAAAACCGGGCTTTCTTT. Encoded protein: CAWGENRAFF.

The CDR3 loop reads CASSILAGVNNEQYF. The CDR3 region has the DNA TGTGCCAGCAGCATACTAGCGGGAGTTAACAACGAGCAGTACTTC. The rearrangement joins TRBV7-8 to TRBJ2-7, with 11 bases identical to TRBD2. CDR3 length equals 15 residues. Germline loops: CDR1 SGHVS, CDR2 FQNEAQ. Trimming took 5 bases from V and 5 from J; bases not matched to a gene: 8.

V is TRBV7-2 and J is TRBJ2-7, with TRBD2 as a possible D gene (5 bases). The CDR3 has 14 amino acids. Trimming removed 4 bases at V and 6 bases at J, with 16 bases between. Germline values: CDR1 SGHTA, CDR2 FQGNSA. The chain's CDR3 is CASSSTRGRSEQYF. CDR3 nucleotides: TGTGCCAGCAGCTCCACCCGGGGTCGAAGCGAGCAGTACTTC.

In its sample, this clone was seen once. V gene TRBV5-1 combines with J gene TRBJ2-3; 13 bases fit TRBD2. There are 19 residues in the CDR3. Germline CDR1 and CDR2: SGHRS and YFSETQ. V shed 3 bases, J shed 0 bases, and the junction held 10 bases outside the gene matches. CDR3 amino acids: CASSWGLAGSSGSTDTQYF. The CDR3 DNA reads TGCGCCAGCAGCTGGGGACTAGCGGGGAGTTCAGGAAGCACAGATACGCAGTATTTT.

The rearrangement joins TRBV27 to TRBJ2-1; a possible D gene is TRBD2 (6 bases). V was cut by 5 bases and J by 7 bases, with 18 bases left in between. CDR3 size: 15 residues. Germline CDR1 MNHEY, CDR2 SMNVEV (reference sequence). CDR3 in amino acids: CASSPTSGIFNEQFF. The DNA for the CDR3 is TGTGCCAGCAGTCCGACTAGTGGAATTTTTAATGAGCAGTTCTTC.